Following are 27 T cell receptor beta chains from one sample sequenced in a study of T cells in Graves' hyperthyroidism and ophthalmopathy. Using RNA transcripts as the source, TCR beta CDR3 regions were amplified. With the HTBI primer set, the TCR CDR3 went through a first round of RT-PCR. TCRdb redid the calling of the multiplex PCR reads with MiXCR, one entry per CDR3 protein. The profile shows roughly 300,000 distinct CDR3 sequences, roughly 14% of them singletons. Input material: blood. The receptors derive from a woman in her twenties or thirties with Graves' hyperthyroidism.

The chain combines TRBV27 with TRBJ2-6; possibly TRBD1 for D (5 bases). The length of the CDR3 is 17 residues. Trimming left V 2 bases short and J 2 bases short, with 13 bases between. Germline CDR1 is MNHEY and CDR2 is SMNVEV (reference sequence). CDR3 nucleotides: TGTGCCAGCAGTTTACTTGCCACAGGTGCTGGGGCCAACGTCCTGACTTTC. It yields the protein CASSLLATGAGANVLTF.

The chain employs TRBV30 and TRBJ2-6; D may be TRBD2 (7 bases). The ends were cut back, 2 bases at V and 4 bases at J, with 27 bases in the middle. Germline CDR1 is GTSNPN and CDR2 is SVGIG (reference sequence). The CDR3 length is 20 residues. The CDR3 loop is CAWSRGGRDTPAPGANVLTF. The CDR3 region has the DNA TGTGCCTGGAGTCGCGGGGGACGGGACACTCCCGCCCCCGGGGCCAACGTCCTGACTTTC.

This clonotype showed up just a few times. CDR3 region: CSARLPGRSYEQYF. For the CDR3, the DNA is TGCAGTGCTAGACTCCCTGGGCGCTCCTACGAGCAGTACTTC. This chain links TRBV20-1 with TRBJ2-7; D is unresolved. Germline CDR1 reads DFQATT; CDR2 reads SNEGSKA (reference sequence). The CDR3 sequence is 14 residues long. Deletions cut 2 bases from V and 0 bases from J, with 11 bases between.

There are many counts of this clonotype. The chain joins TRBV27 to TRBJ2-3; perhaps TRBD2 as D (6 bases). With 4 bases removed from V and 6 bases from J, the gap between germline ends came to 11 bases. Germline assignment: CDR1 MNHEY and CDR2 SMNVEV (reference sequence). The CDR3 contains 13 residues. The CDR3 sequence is CASSWREGDTQYF. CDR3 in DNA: TGTGCCAGCAGTTGGCGGGAAGGGGATACGCAGTATTTT.

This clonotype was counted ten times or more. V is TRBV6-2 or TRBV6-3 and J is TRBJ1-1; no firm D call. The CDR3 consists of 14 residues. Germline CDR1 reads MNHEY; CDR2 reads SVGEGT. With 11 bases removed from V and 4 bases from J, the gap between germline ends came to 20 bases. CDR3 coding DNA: TGTGCCTCCCTATTCACCCCCTGGGTCACTGAAGCTTTCTTT. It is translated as CASLFTPWVTEAFF.

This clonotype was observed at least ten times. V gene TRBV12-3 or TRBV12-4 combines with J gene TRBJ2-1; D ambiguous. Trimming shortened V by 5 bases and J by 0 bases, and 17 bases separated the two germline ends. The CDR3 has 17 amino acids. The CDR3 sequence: CASSLHSGSSSYNEQFF. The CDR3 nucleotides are TGTGCCAGCAGTCTTCATTCGGGCAGCAGCTCCTACAATGAGCAGTTCTTC.

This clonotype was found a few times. As DNA, the CDR3 is TGTGCCACCAAGGGACAGGGCAATCAGCCCCAGCATTTT. Translated, it gives CATKGQGNQPQHF. The rearrangement uses TRBV28 and TRBJ1-5; 8 bases line up with TRBD1. The CDR3 sequence is 13 residues long. After removal of 10 bases from V and 2 bases from J, the junction contained 4 bases not matched to a gene. Germline-derived CDR1 and CDR2 are MDHEN and SYDVKM.

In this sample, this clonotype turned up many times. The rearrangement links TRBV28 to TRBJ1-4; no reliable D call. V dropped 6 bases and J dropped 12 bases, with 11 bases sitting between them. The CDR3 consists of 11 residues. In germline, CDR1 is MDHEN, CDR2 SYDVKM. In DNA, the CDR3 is TGTGCCAGCAGATCCTATGGAGAACTGTTTTTT. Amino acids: CASRSYGELFF.

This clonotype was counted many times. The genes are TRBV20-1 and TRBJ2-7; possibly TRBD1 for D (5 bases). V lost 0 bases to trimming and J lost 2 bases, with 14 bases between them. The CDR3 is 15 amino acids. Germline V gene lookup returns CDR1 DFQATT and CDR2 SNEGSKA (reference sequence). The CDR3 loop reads CSARDPGGAAYEQYF. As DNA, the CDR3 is TGCAGTGCTAGAGATCCCGGTGGGGCCGCCTACGAGCAGTACTTC.

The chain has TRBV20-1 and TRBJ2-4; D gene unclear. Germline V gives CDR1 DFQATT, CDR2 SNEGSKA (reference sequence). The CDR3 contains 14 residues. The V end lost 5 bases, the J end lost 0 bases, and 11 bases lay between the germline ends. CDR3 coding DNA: TGCAGTGCTGAGACCCGCTTAGCCAAAAACATTCAGTACTTC. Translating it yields CSAETRLAKNIQYF.

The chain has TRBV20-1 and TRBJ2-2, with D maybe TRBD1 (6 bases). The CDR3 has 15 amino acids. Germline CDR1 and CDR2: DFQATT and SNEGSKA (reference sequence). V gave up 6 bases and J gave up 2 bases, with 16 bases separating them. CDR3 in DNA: TGCAGTGCCGTTACCCCGGGACACAACACCGGGGAGCTGTTTTTT. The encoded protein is CSAVTPGHNTGELFF.

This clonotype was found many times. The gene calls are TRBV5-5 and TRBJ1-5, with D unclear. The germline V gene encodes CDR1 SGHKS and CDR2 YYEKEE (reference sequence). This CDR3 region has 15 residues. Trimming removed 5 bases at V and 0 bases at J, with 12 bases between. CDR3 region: CASSLWADSNQPQHF. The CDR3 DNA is TGTGCCAGCAGTTTATGGGCGGATAGCAATCAGCCCCAGCATTTT.

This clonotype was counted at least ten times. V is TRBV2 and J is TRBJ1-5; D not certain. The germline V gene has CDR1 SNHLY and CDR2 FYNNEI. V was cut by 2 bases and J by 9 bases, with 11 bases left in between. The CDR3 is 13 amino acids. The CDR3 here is CASSERVLPPQHF. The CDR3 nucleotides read TGTGCCAGCAGTGAACGGGTTTTGCCGCCCCAGCATTTT.

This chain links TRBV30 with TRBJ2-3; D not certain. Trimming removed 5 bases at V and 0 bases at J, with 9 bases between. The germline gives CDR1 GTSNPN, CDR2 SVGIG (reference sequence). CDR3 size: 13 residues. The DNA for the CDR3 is TGTGCCTGGGATGCCCTTAGCACAGATACGCAGTATTTT. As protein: CAWDALSTDTQYF. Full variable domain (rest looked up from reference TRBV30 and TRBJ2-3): SQTIHQWPATLVQPVGSPLSLECTVEGTSNPNLYWYRQAAGRGLQLLFYSVGIGQISSEVPQNLSASRPQDRQFILSSKKLLLSDSGFYLCAWDALSTDTQYFGPGTRLTVL.

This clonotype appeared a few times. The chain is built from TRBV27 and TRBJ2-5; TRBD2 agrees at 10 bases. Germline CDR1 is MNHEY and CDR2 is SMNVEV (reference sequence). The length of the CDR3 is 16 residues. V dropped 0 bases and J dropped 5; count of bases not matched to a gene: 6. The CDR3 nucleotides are TGTGCCAGCAGTTTATCTCTAGCGGGAGTCTCGGAGACCCAGTACTTC. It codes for CASSLSLAGVSETQYF.

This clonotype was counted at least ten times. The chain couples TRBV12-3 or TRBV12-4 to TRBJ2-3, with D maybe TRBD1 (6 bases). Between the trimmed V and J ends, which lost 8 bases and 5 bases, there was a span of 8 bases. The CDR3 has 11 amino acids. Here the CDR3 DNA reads TGTGCCAGCGCCAGGGGAGATACGCAGTATTTT. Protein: CASARGDTQYF.

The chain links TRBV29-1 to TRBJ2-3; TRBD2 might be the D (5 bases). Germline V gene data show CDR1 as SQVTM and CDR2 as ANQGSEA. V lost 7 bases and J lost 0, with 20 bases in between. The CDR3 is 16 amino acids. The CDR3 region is CSARRLAGSSTDTQYF. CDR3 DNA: TGCAGCGCCCGGCGGCTGGCGGGTTCGAGCACAGATACGCAGTATTTT.

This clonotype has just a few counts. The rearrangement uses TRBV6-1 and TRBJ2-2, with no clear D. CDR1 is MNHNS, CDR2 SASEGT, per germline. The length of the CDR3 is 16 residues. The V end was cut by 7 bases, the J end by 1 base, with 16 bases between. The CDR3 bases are TGTGCCAGCAAAGTCGGCGGCCTCTTGAACACCGGGGAGCTGTTTTTT. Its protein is CASKVGGLLNTGELFF.

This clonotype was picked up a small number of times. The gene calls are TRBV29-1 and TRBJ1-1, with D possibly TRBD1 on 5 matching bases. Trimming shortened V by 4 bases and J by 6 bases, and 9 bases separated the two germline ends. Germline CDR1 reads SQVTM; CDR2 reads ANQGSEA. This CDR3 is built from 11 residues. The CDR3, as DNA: TGCAGCGTTGCAGGGATGGCTGAAGCTTTCTTT. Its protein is CSVAGMAEAFF. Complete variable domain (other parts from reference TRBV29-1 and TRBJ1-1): SAVISQKPSRDICQRGTSLTIQCQVDSQVTMMFWYRQQPGQSLTLIATANQGSEATYESGFVIDKFPISRPNLTFSTLTVSNMSPEDSSIYLCSVAGMAEAFFGQGTRLTVV.

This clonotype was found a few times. As DNA, the CDR3 is TGTGCCAGCAGCCCGCCGGGAGACCAAGAGACCCAGTACTTC. Its translation is CASSPPGDQETQYF. J is TRBJ2-5 and V is TRBV4-2; TRBD2 might be the D (6 bases). CDR1 and CDR2 from the germline V gene are LGHNA and YNFKEQ. V lost 4 bases and J 0 bases, leaving 9 bases between the germline ends. This CDR3 spans 14 amino acids.

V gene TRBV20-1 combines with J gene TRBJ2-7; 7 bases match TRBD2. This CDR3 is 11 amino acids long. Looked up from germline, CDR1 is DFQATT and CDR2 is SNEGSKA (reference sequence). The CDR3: CRAGSPYEQYF. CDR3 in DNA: TGCAGAGCGGGGTCCCCCTACGAGCAGTACTTC.

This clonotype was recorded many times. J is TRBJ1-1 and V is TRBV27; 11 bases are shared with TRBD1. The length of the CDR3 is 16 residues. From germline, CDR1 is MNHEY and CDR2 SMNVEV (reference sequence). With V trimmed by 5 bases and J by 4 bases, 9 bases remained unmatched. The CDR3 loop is CASSKMDRGLGTEAFF. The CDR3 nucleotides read TGTGCCAGCAGTAAAATGGACAGGGGGCTCGGCACTGAAGCTTTCTTT.

The CDR3 coding sequence is TGCAGTGCTAGGAATAGCGGGAGAGAGAGTCAGTACTTC. It specifies CSARNSGRESQYF. V gene TRBV20-1 combines with J gene TRBJ2-5, with 9 bases lining up with TRBD2. Germline V gene lookup returns CDR1 DFQATT and CDR2 SNEGSKA (reference sequence). J lost 11 bases, V lost 3 bases, and 10 bases had no gene match. CDR3 length: 13 amino acids.

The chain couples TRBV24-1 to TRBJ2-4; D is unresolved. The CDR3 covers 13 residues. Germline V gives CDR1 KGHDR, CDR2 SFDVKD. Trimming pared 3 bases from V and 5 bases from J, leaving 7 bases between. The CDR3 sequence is CATSDAGENIQYF. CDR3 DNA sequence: TGTGCCACCAGTGATGCAGGAGAAAACATTCAGTACTTC.

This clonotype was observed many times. As DNA, the CDR3 is TGTGCCACCTTACAGGGCAGCTCCTACAATGAGCAGTTCTTC. It translates to CATLQGSSYNEQFF. V is TRBV2 and J is TRBJ2-1; maybe TRBD1 (6 bases). Germline-derived CDR1 and CDR2 are SNHLY and FYNNEI. The CDR3 is made up of 14 amino acids. V gave up 10 bases and J gave up 0 bases, with 13 bases separating them.

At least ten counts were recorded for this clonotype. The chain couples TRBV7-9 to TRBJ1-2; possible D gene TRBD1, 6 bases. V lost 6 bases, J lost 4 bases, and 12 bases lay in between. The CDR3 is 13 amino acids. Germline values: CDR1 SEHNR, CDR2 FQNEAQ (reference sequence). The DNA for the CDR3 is TGTGCCAGCAGGCACAGGGCGGGCTATGGCTACACCTTC. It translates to CASRHRAGYGYTF.

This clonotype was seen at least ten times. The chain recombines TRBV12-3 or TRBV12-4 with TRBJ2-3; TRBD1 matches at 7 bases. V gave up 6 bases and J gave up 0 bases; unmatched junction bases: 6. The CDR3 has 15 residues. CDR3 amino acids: CASSKGQASTDTQYF. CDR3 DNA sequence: TGTGCCAGCAGCAAAGGACAGGCTAGCACAGATACGCAGTATTTT.